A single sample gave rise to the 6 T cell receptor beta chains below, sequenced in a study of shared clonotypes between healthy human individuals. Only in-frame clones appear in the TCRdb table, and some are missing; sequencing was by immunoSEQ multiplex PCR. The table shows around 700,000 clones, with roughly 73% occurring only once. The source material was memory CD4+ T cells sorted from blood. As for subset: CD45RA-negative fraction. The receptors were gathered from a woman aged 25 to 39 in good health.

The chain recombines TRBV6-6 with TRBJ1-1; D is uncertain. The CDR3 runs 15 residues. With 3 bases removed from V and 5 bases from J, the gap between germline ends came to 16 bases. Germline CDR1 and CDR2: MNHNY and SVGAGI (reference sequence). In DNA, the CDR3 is TGTGCCAGCAGTTATGGGCCGACCCTAAGGACTGAAGCTTTCTTT. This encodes CASSYGPTLRTEAFF.

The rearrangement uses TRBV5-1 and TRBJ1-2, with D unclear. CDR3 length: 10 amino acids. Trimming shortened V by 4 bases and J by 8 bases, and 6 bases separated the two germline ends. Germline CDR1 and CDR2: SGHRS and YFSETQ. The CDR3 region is CASSDAGYTF. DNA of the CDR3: TGCGCCAGCAGCGACGCGGGCTACACCTTC.

CDR3 in DNA: TGTGCCAGTAGTATTTTCGCTTCTAATGGCTACACCTTC. Its translation: CASSIFASNGYTF. This chain uses TRBV19 with TRBJ1-2, with unresolved D. Trimming stripped 3 bases from V and 6 bases from J, with 11 bases between. Germline CDR1 is LNHDA and CDR2 is SQIVND (reference sequence). This CDR3 contains 13 residues.

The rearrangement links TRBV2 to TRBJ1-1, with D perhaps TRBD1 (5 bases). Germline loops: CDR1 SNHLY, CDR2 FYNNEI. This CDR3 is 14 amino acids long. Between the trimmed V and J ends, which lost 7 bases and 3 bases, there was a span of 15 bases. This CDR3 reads CASTTRWGDTEAFF. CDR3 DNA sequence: TGTGCCAGCACCACTCGGTGGGGGGACACTGAAGCTTTCTTT.

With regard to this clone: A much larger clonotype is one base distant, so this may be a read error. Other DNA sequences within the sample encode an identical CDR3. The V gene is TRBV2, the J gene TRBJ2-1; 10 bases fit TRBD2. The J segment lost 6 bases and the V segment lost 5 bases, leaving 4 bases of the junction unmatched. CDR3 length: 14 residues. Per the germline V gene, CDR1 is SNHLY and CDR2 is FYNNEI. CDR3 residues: CASSRLAGVNEQFF. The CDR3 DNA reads TGTGCCAGCAGTCGTCTAGCGGGAGTCAATGAGCAGTTCTTC.

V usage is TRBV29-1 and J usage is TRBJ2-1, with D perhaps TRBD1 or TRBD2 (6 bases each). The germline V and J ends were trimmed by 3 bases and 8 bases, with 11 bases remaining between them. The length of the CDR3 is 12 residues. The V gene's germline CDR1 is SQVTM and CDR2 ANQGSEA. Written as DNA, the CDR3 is TGCAGCGTTGACCCGGAGGGGGATGAGCAGTTCTTC. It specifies CSVDPEGDEQFF.